The T cell receptor beta chain under discussion was sequenced for a study of cytomegalovirus exposure and HLA in healthy donors. TCRdb keeps only in-frame clones here, not all; method: immunoSEQ multiplex PCR. The data contain fewer than 200,000 clones, approximately 96% of them singletons. CDR3 size: 17 residues. The specimen sequenced was PBMCs. This receptor was identified in a woman between 18 and 29 years old in good health and CMV-seronegative. The chain has TRBV21-1 and TRBJ2-5; the D call in the table, TRBD2, was not verified against the DNA. TRBV21-1 is designated a pseudogene. This chain's CDR3 is CASSKIVVAGFQETQYF. In nucleotides, the CDR3 is TGTGCCAGCAGCAAAATAGTAGTAGCGGGGTTTCAAGAGACCCAGTACTTC.